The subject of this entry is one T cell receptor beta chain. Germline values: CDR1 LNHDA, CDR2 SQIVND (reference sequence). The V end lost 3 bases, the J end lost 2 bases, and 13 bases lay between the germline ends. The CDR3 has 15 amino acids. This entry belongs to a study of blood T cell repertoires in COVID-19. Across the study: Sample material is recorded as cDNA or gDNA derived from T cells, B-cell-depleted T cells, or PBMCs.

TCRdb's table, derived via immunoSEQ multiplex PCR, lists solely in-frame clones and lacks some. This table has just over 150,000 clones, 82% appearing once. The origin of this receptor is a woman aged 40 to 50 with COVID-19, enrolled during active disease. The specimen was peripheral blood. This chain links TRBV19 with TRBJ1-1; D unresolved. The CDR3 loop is CASSIGELGNTEAFF. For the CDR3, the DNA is TGTGCCAGTAGTATCGGGGAACTGGGAAACACTGAAGCTTTCTTT.